One sample yielded the 2 T cell receptor beta chains listed below, sequenced in a study of T-cell memory formation after mild COVID-19. Each CDR3 protein is one row after TCRdb ran MiXCR on the 5' RACE reads. The top ten clones hold roughly 23% of a sample with around 320,000 distinct CDR3 sequences, roughly an eighth of them seen once. Material: PBMCs or a T cell subset sorted from them (not recorded which). The receptors shown here come from a man aged 18 to 29 who had mild COVID-19 (a few samples of this study predate the infection). Cell type and time point are not known.

V is TRBV25-1 and J is TRBJ2-1; the D gene is possibly TRBD1 (7 bases). There are 13 residues in the CDR3. V lost 6 bases to trimming and J lost 8 bases, with 14 bases between them. The germline CDR1 and CDR2 sequences are MGHDK and SYGVNS. The CDR3 bases are TGTGCCAGCAGGGAGGGGGCCCGGGATGAGCAGTTCTTC. Protein product: CASREGARDEQFF. Supplemented by reference TRBV25-1 and TRBJ2-1, the full variable domain reads EADIYQTPRYLVIGTGKKITLECSQTMGHDKMYWYQQDPGMELHLIHYSYGVNSTEKGDLSSESTVSRIRTEHFPLTLESARPSHTSQYLCASREGARDEQFFGPGTRLTVL.

This clonotype was observed a handful of times. V is TRBV7-2 and J is TRBJ2-7; 8 nucleotides agree with TRBD1. CDR1 and CDR2 from the germline V gene are SGHTA and FQGNSA. This CDR3 spans 14 amino acids. Trimming cost V 5 bases and J 6 bases; bases outside gene matches: 9. The CDR3 here is CASSPGQGGREQYV. The CDR3 coding sequence is TGTGCCAGCAGCCCTGGACAGGGTGGGCGCGAGCAGTACGTC.